The clone carrying this T cell receptor beta chain was observed a handful of times. Its cognate antigen is unknown. In TCRdb, the 5' RACE reads were re-called with MiXCR into one record per CDR3 protein. This table has around 180,000 distinct CDR3 sequences, roughly 13% appearing once. This sample was taken from a study of CD8 T cells in ankylosing spondylitis. This CDR3 comprises 15 residues. The ends were cut back, 2 bases at V and 1 base at J, with 12 bases in the middle. Per germline, CDR1 MNHEY and CDR2 SVGAGI. Findings and caveats of the study: Made up of eight highly homologous variants, a TCR beta motif appeared characteristic of ankylosing spondylitis blood. Within matched ankylosing spondylitis synovial fluid, disease-linked clones were reportedly significantly enriched. Several of the motif variants were reported before in synovial fluid and blood from reactive arthritis.

The sequenced material came from blood, either unsorted or a sorted T cell fraction (not recorded which). The source of this sequence is a female donor with ankylosing spondylitis or in good health (not recorded which). The rearrangement uses TRBV6-5 and TRBJ2-7; the D gene is possibly TRBD2 (5 bases). The CDR3 is CASSYNGGSSYEQYF. The CDR3 DNA is TGTGCCAGCAGTTACAATGGCGGGTCATCCTACGAGCAGTACTTC.